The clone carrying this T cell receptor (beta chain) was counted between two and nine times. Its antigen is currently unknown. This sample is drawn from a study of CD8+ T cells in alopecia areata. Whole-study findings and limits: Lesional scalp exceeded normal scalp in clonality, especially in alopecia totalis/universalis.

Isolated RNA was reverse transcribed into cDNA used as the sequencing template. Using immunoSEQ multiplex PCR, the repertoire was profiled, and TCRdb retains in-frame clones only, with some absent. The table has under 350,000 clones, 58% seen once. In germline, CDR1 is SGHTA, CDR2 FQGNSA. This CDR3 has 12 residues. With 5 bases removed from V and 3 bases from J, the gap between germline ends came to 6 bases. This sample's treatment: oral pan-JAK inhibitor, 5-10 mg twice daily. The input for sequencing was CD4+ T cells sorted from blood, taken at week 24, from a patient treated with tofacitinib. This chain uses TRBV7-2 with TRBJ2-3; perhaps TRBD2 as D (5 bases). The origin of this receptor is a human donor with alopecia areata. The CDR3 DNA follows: TGTGCCAGCAGCCGGGGAACAGATACGCAGTATTTT. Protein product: CASSRGTDTQYF.